In its sample, the clone carrying this T cell receptor (beta chain) was seen many times. Antigen specificity is unknown. These data are taken from a study of neurological immune-mediated disorders. Time point given: longitudinal time-point 3. Findings and caveats of the study: HTLV-1-associated myelopathy had the most TCR clonal expansion, whereas multiple sclerosis had the least (lower than in healthy controls).

The authors obtained over 200 million TCR-beta sequences from 15-18 subjects per sequencing run. TCRdb re-called the 5' RACE reads through MiXCR, storing one row per CDR3 protein. The table lists some 89,000 distinct CDR3 sequences, around 4.7% of them singletons. The sequenced sample consisted of PBMCs. This TCR was recovered from a woman aged 55-75 years with multiple sclerosis.

The CDR3 sequence is CASSARTSGGANEQFF. CDR3 DNA sequence: TGTGCCAGCAGCGCCCGGACTAGCGGGGGGGCCAATGAGCAGTTCTTC. The chain combines TRBV9 with TRBJ2-1, with 15 bases identical to TRBD2. CDR3 length: 16 residues. V shed 3 bases and J 6 bases; nucleotides not matched to a gene: 4. The germline V gene encodes CDR1 SGDLS and CDR2 YYNGEE.